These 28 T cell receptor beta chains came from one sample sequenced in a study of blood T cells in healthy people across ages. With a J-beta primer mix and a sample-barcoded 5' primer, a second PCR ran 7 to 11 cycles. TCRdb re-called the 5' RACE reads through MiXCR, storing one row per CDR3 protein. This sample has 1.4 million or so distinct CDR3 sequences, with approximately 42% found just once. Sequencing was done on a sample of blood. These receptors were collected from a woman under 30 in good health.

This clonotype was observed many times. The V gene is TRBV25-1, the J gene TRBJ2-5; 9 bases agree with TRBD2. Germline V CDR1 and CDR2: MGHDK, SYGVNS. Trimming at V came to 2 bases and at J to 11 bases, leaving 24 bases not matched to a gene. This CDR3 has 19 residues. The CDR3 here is CASSEVMPGGTSIYNEQYF. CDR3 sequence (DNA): TGTGCCAGCAGTGAAGTTATGCCCGGCGGGACTAGCATTTACAATGAGCAGTACTTC.

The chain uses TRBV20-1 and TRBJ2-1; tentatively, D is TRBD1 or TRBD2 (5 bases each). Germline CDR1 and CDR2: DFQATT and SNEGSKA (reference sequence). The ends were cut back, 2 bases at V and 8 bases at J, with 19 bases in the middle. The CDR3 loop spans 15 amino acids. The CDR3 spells CSARPTPGRSYEQFF. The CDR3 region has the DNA TGCAGTGCTAGACCCACCCCGGGACGGTCCTATGAGCAGTTCTTC.

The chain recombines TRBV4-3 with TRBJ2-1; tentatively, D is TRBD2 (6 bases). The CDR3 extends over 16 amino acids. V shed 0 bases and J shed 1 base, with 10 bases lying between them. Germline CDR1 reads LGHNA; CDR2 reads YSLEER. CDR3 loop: CASSQDSSVSYNEQFF. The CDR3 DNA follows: TGCGCCAGCAGCCAAGACTCTAGCGTTTCCTACAATGAGCAGTTCTTC.

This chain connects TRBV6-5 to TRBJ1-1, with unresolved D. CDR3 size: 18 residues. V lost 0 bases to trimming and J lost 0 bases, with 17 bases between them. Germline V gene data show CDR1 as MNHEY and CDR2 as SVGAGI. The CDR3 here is CASSYSMPGRNMNTEAFF. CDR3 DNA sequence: TGTGCCAGCAGTTACTCGATGCCCGGCAGGAACATGAACACTGAAGCTTTCTTT.

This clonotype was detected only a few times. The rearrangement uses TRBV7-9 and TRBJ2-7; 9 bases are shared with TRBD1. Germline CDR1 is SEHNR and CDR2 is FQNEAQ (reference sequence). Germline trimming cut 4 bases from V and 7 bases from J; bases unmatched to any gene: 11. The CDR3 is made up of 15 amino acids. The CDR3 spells CASSSRTGVSNEQYF. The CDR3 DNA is TGTGCCAGCAGCTCAAGGACAGGGGTATCCAATGAGCAGTACTTC.

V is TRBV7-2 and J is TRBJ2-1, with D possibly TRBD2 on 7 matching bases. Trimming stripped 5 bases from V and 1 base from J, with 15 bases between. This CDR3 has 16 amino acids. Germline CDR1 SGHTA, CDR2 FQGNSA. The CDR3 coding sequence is TGTGCCAGCAGCCCTTGGGGGGGCAGGTCCTACAATGAGCAGTTCTTC. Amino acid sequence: CASSPWGGRSYNEQFF.

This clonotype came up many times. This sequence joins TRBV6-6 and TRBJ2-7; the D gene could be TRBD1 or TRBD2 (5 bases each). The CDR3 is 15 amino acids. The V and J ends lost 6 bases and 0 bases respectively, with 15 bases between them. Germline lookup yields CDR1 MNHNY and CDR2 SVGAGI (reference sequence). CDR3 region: CASSPGRFLSYEQYF. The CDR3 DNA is TGTGCCAGCAGCCCGGGGCGCTTCCTCTCCTACGAGCAGTACTTC.

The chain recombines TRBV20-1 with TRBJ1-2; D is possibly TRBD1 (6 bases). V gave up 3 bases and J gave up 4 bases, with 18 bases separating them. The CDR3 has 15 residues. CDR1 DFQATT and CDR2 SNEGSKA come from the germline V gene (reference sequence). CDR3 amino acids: CSASPRTASPYGYTF. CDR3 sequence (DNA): TGCAGTGCTAGTCCTCGGACAGCCTCACCCTATGGCTACACCTTC.

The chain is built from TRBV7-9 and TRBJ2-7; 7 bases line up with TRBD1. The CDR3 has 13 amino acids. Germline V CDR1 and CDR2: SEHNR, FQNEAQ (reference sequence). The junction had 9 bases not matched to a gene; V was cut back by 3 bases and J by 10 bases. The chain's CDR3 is CASSFSQGDSQYF. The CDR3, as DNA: TGTGCCAGCAGCTTTAGCCAGGGGGACAGTCAGTACTTC.

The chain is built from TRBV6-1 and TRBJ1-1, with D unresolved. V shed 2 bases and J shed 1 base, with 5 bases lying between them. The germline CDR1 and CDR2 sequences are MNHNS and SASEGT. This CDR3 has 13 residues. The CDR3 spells CASSEIANTEAFF. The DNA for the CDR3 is TGTGCCAGCAGTGAAATAGCGAACACTGAAGCTTTCTTT.

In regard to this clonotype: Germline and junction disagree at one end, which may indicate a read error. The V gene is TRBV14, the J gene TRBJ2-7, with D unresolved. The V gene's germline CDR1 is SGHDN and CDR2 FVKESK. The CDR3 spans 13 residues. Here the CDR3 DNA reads TGTGCCAGCAGCCAAGGCGCCCCCTACGGGCAGTACTTC. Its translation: CASSQGAPYGQYF.

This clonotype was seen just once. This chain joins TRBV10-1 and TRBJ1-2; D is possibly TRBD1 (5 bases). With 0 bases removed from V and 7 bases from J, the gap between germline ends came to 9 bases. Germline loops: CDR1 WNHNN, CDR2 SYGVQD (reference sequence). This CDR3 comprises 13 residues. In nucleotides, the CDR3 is TGCGCCAGCAGTGAGTCAAGGGGCGGTGGCTACACCTTC. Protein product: CASSESRGGGYTF.

CDR3 residues: CASSYSTPVLYNEQFF. The DNA of the CDR3 is TGTGCCAGCAGTTACTCGACACCCGTTCTATACAATGAGCAGTTCTTC. The gene calls are TRBV6-2 or TRBV6-3 and TRBJ2-1, with D unresolved. Germline V gene data show CDR1 as MNHEY and CDR2 as SVGEGT. The V end was cut by 0 bases, the J end by 4 bases, with 13 bases between. The CDR3 contains 16 residues.

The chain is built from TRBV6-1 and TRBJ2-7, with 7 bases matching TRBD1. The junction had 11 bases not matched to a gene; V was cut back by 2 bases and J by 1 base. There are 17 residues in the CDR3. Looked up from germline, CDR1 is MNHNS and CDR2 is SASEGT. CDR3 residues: CASSESQGVELSYEQYF. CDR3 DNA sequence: TGTGCCAGCAGTGAATCCCAGGGGGTGGAACTTTCCTACGAGCAGTACTTC.

The CDR3 DNA follows: TGTGCCAGCAGGCACCCGGGACAGGGAGTTAGCACTGAAGCTTTCTTT. It yields the protein CASRHPGQGVSTEAFF. V gene TRBV2 combines with J gene TRBJ1-1; TRBD1 matches 9 bases. Germline V gene sequence: CDR1 SNHLY, CDR2 FYNNEI. CDR3 length equals 16 residues. J was trimmed by 4 bases and V by 6 bases; bases with no gene match: 12.

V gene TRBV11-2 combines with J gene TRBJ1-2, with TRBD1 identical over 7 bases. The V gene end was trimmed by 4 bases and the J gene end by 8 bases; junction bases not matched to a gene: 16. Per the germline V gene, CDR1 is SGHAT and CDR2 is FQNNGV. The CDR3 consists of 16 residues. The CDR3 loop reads CASSSFSTGWSLGYTF. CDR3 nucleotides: TGTGCCAGCAGCTCATTCTCGACAGGGTGGTCTCTAGGCTACACCTTC.

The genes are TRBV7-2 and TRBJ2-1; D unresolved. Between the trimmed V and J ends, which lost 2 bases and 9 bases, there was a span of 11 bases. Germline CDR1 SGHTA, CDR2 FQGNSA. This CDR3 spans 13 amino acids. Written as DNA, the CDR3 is TGTGCCAGCAGCTTATACGCGGCACGTGAGCAGTTCTTC. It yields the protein CASSLYAAREQFF.

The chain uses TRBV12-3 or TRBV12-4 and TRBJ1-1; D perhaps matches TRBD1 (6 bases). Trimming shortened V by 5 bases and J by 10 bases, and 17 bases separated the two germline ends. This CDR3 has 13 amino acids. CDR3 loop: CASSPTGQTGAFF. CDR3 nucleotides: TGTGCCAGCAGTCCAACTGGACAGACGGGAGCTTTCTTT.

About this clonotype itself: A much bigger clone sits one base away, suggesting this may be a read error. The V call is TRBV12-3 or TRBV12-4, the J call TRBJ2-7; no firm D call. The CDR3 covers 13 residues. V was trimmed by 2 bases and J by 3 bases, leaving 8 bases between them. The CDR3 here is CASSLSVVYEQYF. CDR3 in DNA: TGTGCCAGCAGTTTATCGGTGGTCTACGAGCAGTACTTC.

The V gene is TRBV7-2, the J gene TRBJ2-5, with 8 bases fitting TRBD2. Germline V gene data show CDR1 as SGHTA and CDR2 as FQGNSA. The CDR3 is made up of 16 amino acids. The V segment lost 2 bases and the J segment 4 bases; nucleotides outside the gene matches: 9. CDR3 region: CASSLSGGSRGETQYF. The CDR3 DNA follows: TGTGCCAGCAGCTTAAGCGGGGGCAGCCGGGGAGAGACCCAGTACTTC.

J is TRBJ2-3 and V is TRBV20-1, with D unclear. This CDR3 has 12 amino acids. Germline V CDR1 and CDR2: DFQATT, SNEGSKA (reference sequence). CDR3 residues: CSAALSTDTQYF. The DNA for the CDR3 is TGCAGCGCTGCGCTATCCACAGATACGCAGTATTTT.

CDR3: CASRSTPSIPSTDTQYF. CDR3 coding DNA: TGTGCCAGCAGATCTACTCCTAGCATCCCTAGCACAGATACGCAGTATTTT. V is TRBV7-2 and J is TRBJ2-3; possible D gene TRBD2, 5 bases. The CDR3 has 17 amino acids. Germline V gene sequence: CDR1 SGHTA, CDR2 FQGNSA. V was clipped by 6 bases and J by 0 bases, with 19 bases between them.

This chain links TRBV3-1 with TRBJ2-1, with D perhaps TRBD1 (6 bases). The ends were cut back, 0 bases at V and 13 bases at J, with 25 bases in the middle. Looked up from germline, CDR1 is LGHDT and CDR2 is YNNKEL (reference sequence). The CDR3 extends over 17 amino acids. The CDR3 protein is CASSQEFAGTRKRGQFF. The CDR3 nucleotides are TGTGCCAGCAGCCAAGAGTTCGCCGGGACACGGAAAAGGGGACAGTTCTTC.

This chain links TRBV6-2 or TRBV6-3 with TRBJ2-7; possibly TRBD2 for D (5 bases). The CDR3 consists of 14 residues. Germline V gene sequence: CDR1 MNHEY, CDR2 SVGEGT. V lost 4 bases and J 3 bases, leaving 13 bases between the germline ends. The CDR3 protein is CASSSRIAGYEQYF. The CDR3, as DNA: TGTGCCAGCAGTTCCCGAATCGCGGGCTACGAGCAGTACTTC.

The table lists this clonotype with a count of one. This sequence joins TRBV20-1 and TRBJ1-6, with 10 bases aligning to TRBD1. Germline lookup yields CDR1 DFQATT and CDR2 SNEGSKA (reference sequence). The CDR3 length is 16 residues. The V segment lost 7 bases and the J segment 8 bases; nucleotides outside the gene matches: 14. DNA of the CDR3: TGCAGTGTTCCGGGACAGGGGCTGTCATCAGATTCACCCCTCCACTTT. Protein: CSVPGQGLSSDSPLHF.

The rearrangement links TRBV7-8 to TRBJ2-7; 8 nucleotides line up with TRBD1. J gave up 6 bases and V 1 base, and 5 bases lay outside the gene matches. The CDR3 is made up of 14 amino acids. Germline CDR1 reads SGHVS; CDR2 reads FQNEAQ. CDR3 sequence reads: CASSLVVQGGEQYF. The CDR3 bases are TGTGCCAGCAGCTTAGTGGTACAGGGGGGCGAGCAGTACTTC.

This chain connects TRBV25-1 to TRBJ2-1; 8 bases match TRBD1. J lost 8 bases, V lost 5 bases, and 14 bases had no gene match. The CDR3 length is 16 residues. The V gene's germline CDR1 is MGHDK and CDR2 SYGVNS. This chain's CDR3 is CASSSPGTGITDEQFF. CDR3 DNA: TGTGCCAGCAGTTCTCCTGGGACAGGTATAACAGATGAGCAGTTCTTC.

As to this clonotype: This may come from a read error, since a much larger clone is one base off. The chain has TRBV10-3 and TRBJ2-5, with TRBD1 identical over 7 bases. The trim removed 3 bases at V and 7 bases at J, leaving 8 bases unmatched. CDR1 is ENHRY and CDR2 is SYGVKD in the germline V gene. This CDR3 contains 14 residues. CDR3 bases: TGTGCCATCAGTGAAGAGGGGGCGGAAGGGACCCAGTACTTC. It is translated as CAISEEGAEGTQYF.